These T cell receptor beta chains were read from a single sample in a study of radiotherapy plus CTLA-4 blockade in lung cancer. Measured with immunoSEQ multiplex PCR; TCRdb has only the in-frame clones, and not every one. The table records 40,000 to 45,000 clones, 70% to 80% of them present only once. This sample comprised peripheral blood, obtained from a patient treated with radiotherapy plus ipilimumab. The receptors shown here come from a human donor with non-small cell lung cancer who had stable disease on radiotherapy plus ipilimumab. The CDR3 runs from the conserved cysteine through the conserved F or W. Each record gives: V gene, clone size, D gene, J gene, CDR3 protein, CDR3 DNA. A D gene is named only where the DNA matches it firmly. Where a row states a size, it is once, few, many or the class of an expanded clone; other rows omit it.

TRBV5-1	once	NA	TRBJ2-1	CASSLYRGVGQFF	TGCGCCAGCAGCTTATACCGGGGAGTTGGGCAGTTCTTC
TRBV2	NA	NA	TRBJ1-5	CASTPSRGSNQPQHF	TGTGCCAGCACCCCTTCTAGGGGTAGCAATCAGCCCCAGCATTTT
TRBV19	NA	TRBD1	TRBJ1-2	CASSRSRGQGTGGYTF	TGTGCCAGTAGTCGAAGTAGGGGACAGGGAACGGGTGGCTACACCTTC
TRBV9	NA	NA	TRBJ2-2	CASSVKDTWNTGELFF	TGTGCCAGCAGCGTAAAGGACACCTGGAACACCGGGGAGCTGTTTTTT
TRBV5-5	once	TRBD1	TRBJ2-7	CASSLRDRDSYEQYF	TGTGCCAGCAGCCTCCGGGACAGGGACTCCTACGAGCAGTACTTC
TRBV19	NA	TRBD1	TRBJ1-2	CASSSQDRVSMSAGYTF	TGTGCCAGTAGTTCCCAGGACAGGGTATCTATGTCGGCCGGCTACACCTTC
TRBV27	NA	TRBD2	TRBJ2-1	CASTRSAGVYNEQFF	TGTGCCAGCACCCGCAGTGCGGGGGTATACAATGAGCAGTTCTTC
TRBV5-1	NA	TRBD1	TRBJ1-1	CASSGGTGWRTEAFF	TGCGCCAGCAGCGGGGGGACAGGGTGGCGGACTGAAGCTTTCTTT
TRBV7-3	NA	TRBD1	TRBJ1-2	CASSLSGTGVGYTF	TGTGCCAGCAGCCTATCCGGGACAGGGGTTGGCTACACCTTC
TRBV5-6	few	TRBD2	TRBJ2-1	CASSGGGGSSYNEQFF	TGTGCCAGCAGCGGCGGCGGGGGGAGCTCCTACAATGAGCAGTTCTTC
TRBV6-1	many	TRBD1	TRBJ1-2	CASKTGGDSYGYTF	TGTGCCAGCAAGACAGGGGGCGACTCTTATGGCTACACCTTC
TRBV10-3	few	TRBD1	TRBJ1-6	CAISEQGGPYNSPLHF	TGTGCCATCAGTGAGCAAGGGGGCCCTTATAATTCACCCCTCCACTTT
TRBV20-1	NA	NA	TRBJ1-2	CSAQGQYGYTF	TGCAGTGCTCAAGGACAGTATGGCTACACCTTC
TRBV30	once	NA	TRBJ1-1	CAWSVRNTEAFF	TGTGCCTGGAGTGTCAGAAACACTGAAGCTTTCTTT
TRBV29-1	NA	NA	TRBJ1-1	CSVERTVNTEAFF	TGCAGCGTTGAGAGGACAGTGAACACTGAAGCTTTCTTT
TRBV28	NA	NA	TRBJ1-3	CASTTGNGNTIYF	TGTGCCAGCACTACAGGGAATGGAAACACCATATATTTT
TRBV11-3	NA	TRBD1	TRBJ1-1	CASSLVGQGFIEAFF	TGTGCCAGCAGCTTAGTCGGACAGGGGTTTATTGAAGCTTTCTTT
TRBV5-4	NA	NA	TRBJ1-1	CASSSQITLAEAFF	TGTGCCAGCAGCTCCCAGATTACGCTCGCTGAAGCTTTCTTT
TRBV20-1	once	NA	TRBJ1-5	CSASPYQPQHF	TGCAGTGCTAGCCCATATCAGCCCCAGCATTTT
TRBV19	NA	NA	TRBJ1-5	CASSIGGSSNQPQHF	TGTGCCAGTAGTATTGGGGGGAGCAGCAATCAGCCCCAGCATTTT
TRBV2	few	TRBD1	TRBJ1-5	CASSGTDRQPQHF	TGTGCCAGCAGCGGGACAGACAGACAGCCCCAGCATTTT
TRBV29-1	once	NA	TRBJ2-7	CSVGWTSGWEQYF	TGCAGCGTTGGGTGGACCTCAGGGTGGGAGCAGTACTTC
TRBV6-6	NA	NA	TRBJ2-1	CASRNRVAEQFF	TGTGCCAGCAGGAACAGGGTCGCTGAGCAGTTCTTC
TRBV7-8	NA	TRBD1	TRBJ1-2	CASSWGQGYGYTF	TGTGCCAGCAGCTGGGGACAGGGGTACGGCTACACCTTC
TRBV19	NA	TRBD1	TRBJ2-7	CASSPDRAYEQYF	TGTGCCAGTAGCCCCGACAGGGCCTACGAGCAGTACTTC
TRBV19	NA	TRBD1	TRBJ2-2	CASSMRQGSGELFF	TGTGCCAGTAGTATGAGACAGGGATCCGGGGAGCTGTTTTTT
TRBV11-2	NA	TRBD1	TRBJ1-6	CASSPRTGVNSPLHF	TGTGCCAGCAGCCCCAGGACAGGGGTAAATTCACCCCTCCACTTT
TRBV11-3	NA	TRBD1	TRBJ2-7	CASSPRWGGQGDDEQYF	TGTGCCAGCAGCCCGCGATGGGGAGGACAGGGGGACGACGAGCAGTACTTC
TRBV7-2	few	NA	TRBJ2-3	CASSLELRDTQYF	TGTGCCAGCAGCTTAGAGTTGCGAGATACGCAGTATTTT
TRBV6-1	NA	NA	TRBJ1-2	CASSEAPYGGYTF	TGTGCCAGCAGTGAAGCGCCCTACGGTGGCTACACCTTC
TRBV5-5	NA	NA	TRBJ1-5	CASSETPGKGSNQPQHF	TGTGCCAGCAGCGAAACCCCGGGGAAAGGGAGCAATCAGCCCCAGCATTTT
TRBV11-1	NA	NA	TRBJ2-2	CASSPSRLVGTGELFF	TGTGCCAGCAGTCCTTCTAGGCTGGTAGGCACCGGGGAGCTGTTTTTT
TRBV5-1	NA	TRBD1	TRBJ2-2	CASSSTPLTGYTGELFF	TGCGCCAGCAGCTCCACGCCCCTGACAGGGTACACCGGGGAGCTGTTTTTT
TRBV11-3	NA	TRBD1	TRBJ1-4	CASSLGQSNNEKLFF	TGTGCCAGCAGCTTGGGACAGAGTAATAATGAAAAACTGTTTTTT
TRBV5-6	once	NA	TRBJ2-7	CASSLDRAYEQYF	TGTGCCAGCAGCTTGGACAGGGCCTACGAGCAGTACTTC
TRBV29-1	NA	TRBD2	TRBJ2-3	CSVGRGLAGTDTQYF	TGCAGCGTTGGAAGGGGACTAGCGGGGACAGATACGCAGTATTTT
TRBV6-5	NA	TRBD1	TRBJ2-1	CASSTTGVGEQFF	TGTGCCAGCAGTACAACAGGGGTGGGTGAGCAGTTCTTC
TRBV6-6	NA	TRBD1	TRBJ1-5	CASSPRKGGGNQPQHF	TGTGCCAGCAGTCCCCGTAAAGGGGGCGGCAATCAGCCCCAGCATTTT
TRBV10-2	NA	TRBD1	TRBJ1-3	CASRSLTGRTGNTIYF	TGCGCCAGCAGATCGTTGACAGGGAGGACCGGAAACACCATATATTTT
TRBV4-2	few	NA	TRBJ2-3	CASSQGEGGRTDTQYF	TGTGCCAGCAGCCAGGGTGAGGGGGGGCGCACAGATACGCAGTATTTT